This T cell receptor (beta chain) was captured in a study of T cell repertoires in cytomegalovirus infection. About the research overall: Peptides in the study included HLA-C-restricted and HLA-B-restricted CMV epitopes. Public TCR beta signatures provided an indication of both CMV infection and a matching HLA type. Study-wide results and limits: The study identified carriers of CMV plus the relevant HLA from cumulative public TCR beta family frequency. The ex vivo response was dominated by HLA-C-restricted CMV-specific TCR beta clonotypes.

Note on this clonotype: Its antigen is unknown.

Each CDR3 protein gets one entry after TCRdb re-called the reads with MiXCR. Of fewer than 130,000 distinct CDR3 sequences in the sample, under 55% were seen once. CDR3 length: 15 residues. CDR1 MNHEY and CDR2 SMNVEV come from the germline V gene (reference sequence). V lost 0 bases and J 5 bases, leaving 11 bases between the germline ends. The sample here was CD8+ T cells from cultured PBMCs, taken from culture after CMV antigen stimulation. This TCR was recovered from a human donor in good health (CMV status not recorded). Some clones in this sample may be carry-over from other donors' samples. This sequence joins TRBV27 and TRBJ1-5; D unresolved. The DNA for the CDR3 is TGTGCCAGCAGTTTATCGTGGGGAATCGATCAGCCCCAGCATTTT. Its protein is CASSLSWGIDQPQHF.